A single sample is the source of the 19 T cell receptor beta chains below, sequenced in a study of T cell responses to AZD1222 COVID-19 vaccine. Clones were read by immunoSEQ multiplex PCR, and TCRdb kept only the in-frame ones, dropping some. The sample carries some 140,000 clones, more than 75% recorded once. This sample comprised peripheral blood, obtained on day 0 of AZD1222 vaccination. These receptors came from an adult in good health.

This chain connects TRBV6-1 to TRBJ1-5; 9 bases are a match to TRBD1. Trimming took 2 bases from V and 6 from J; bases not matched to a gene: 2. Germline CDR1 reads MNHNS; CDR2 reads SASEGT. CDR3 length equals 14 residues. Written as DNA, the CDR3 is TGTGCCAGCAGTGAAACAGGGGGCCTTCAGCCCCAGCATTTT. As protein: CASSETGGLQPQHF.

V usage is TRBV4-2 and J usage is TRBJ2-1, with D perhaps TRBD1 (5 bases). There are 14 residues in the CDR3. The germline V and J ends were trimmed by 1 base and 7 bases, with 11 bases remaining between them. The germline gives CDR1 LGHNA, CDR2 YNFKEQ. The CDR3 bases are TGTGCCAGCAGCCAAGGACAGCGAGCGAATGAGCAGTTCTTC. Translating gives CASSQGQRANEQFF.

The rearrangement joins TRBV28 to TRBJ1-4; TRBD1 agrees at 9 bases. Germline V CDR1 and CDR2: MDHEN, SYDVKM. The CDR3 extends over 17 amino acids. With 5 bases clipped from V and 7 bases from J, the junction kept 14 bases outside the gene matches. The CDR3 DNA sequence: TGTGCCAGCAGTATAATAGTCGGGACAGGGAGTTTTGAAAAACTGTTTTTT. Translated: CASSIIVGTGSFEKLFF.

This chain uses TRBV21-1 with TRBJ2-3; the table's D call, TRBD2, was not checked against the DNA. TRBV21-1 is given as a pseudogene. CDR3 size: 16 residues. CDR3 loop: CASTPTSGSSTDTQYF. The CDR3 region has the DNA TGTGCCAGCACCCCGACTAGCGGGTCGAGCACAGATACGCAGTATTTT.

The chain combines TRBV27 with TRBJ2-7; D call uncertain. V was shortened by 5 bases and J by 6 bases, with 8 bases between the two germline ends. From germline, CDR1 is MNHEY and CDR2 SMNVEV (reference sequence). This CDR3 comprises 11 residues. CDR3 amino acids: CASSVAGEQYF. Written as DNA, the CDR3 is TGTGCCAGCAGTGTAGCAGGCGAGCAGTACTTC.

Here the CDR3 reads CASSHLAGDTEAFF. CDR3 nucleotides: TGTGCCAGCAGCCATCTTGCAGGGGACACTGAAGCTTTCTTT. The chain carries TRBV3-1 (or the pseudogene TRBV3-2) and TRBJ1-1; TRBD1 is a possible D gene (6 bases). Germline assignment: CDR1 LGHDT and CDR2 YNNKEL (reference sequence). Trimming cost V 3 bases and J 3 bases, with 11 bases left between them. The CDR3 totals 14 residues.

This chain links TRBV10-3 with TRBJ2-5; maybe TRBD2 (6 bases). V was clipped by 3 bases and J by 5 bases, with 16 bases between them. Germline values: CDR1 ENHRY, CDR2 SYGVKD. CDR3 length: 15 residues. CDR3 in amino acids: CAISDPQGGRETQYF. CDR3 nucleotides: TGTGCCATCAGTGACCCTCAGGGTGGGAGGGAGACCCAGTACTTC.

J is TRBJ1-2 and V is TRBV12-3 or TRBV12-4, with 8 bases aligning to TRBD1. Trimming removed 6 bases from V and 8 bases from J; junction bases left unmatched: 5. This CDR3 has 12 residues. The DNA of the CDR3 is TGTGCCAGCAGCCTACCAGGGGGCGGCTACACCTTC. Protein sequence: CASSLPGGGYTF.

The rearrangement uses TRBV3-1 (or the pseudogene TRBV3-2) and TRBJ1-5; D unresolved. Germline values: CDR1 LGHDT, CDR2 YNNKEL (reference sequence). V was cut by 3 bases and J by 4 bases, with 4 bases left in between. The CDR3 sequence is 12 residues long. As DNA, the CDR3 is TGTGCCAGCAGCCATTCTAATCAGCCCCAGCATTTT. Translated: CASSHSNQPQHF.

This chain uses TRBV12-5 with TRBJ1-1, with a tentative D call TRBD1 (6 bases). The germline V and J ends were trimmed by 6 bases and 5 bases, with 16 bases remaining between them. CDR3 length: 14 residues. The germline V gene has CDR1 LGHNT and CDR2 FRNRAP. In DNA form, the CDR3 reads TGTGCTAGTGGACAGGGATCTTGGGGGACTGAAGCTTTCTTT. Amino acid sequence: CASGQGSWGTEAFF. Looking up the rest from reference TRBV12-5 and TRBJ1-1 gives the full variable domain: DARVTQTPRHKVTEMGQEVTMRCQPILGHNTVFWYRQTMMQGLELLAYFRNRAPLDDSGMPKDRFSAEMPDATLATLKIQPSEPRDSAVYFCASGQGSWGTEAFFGQGTRLTVV.

The rearrangement joins TRBV27 to TRBJ2-7; TRBD2 agrees at 13 bases. Germline assignment: CDR1 MNHEY and CDR2 SMNVEV (reference sequence). This CDR3 is 18 amino acids long. V was clipped by 5 bases and J by 1 base; unmatched bases: 11. The CDR3 bases are TGTGCCAGCAGTCCCCCCGGACTAGCGGGAGTTGAATCCTACGAGCAGTACTTC. Amino acid sequence: CASSPPGLAGVESYEQYF.

The chain joins TRBV19 to TRBJ2-3, with D perhaps TRBD2 (5 bases). The CDR3 contains 16 residues. The germline V gene has CDR1 LNHDA and CDR2 SQIVND (reference sequence). The V end lost 11 bases, the J end lost 1 base, and 22 bases lay between the germline ends. CDR3 sequence: CAALFSGRDGTDTQYF. CDR3 nucleotides: TGTGCCGCCCTCTTTTCGGGTCGGGATGGCACAGATACGCAGTATTTT.

V gene TRBV3-1 (or the pseudogene TRBV3-2) combines with J gene TRBJ1-6, with D possibly being TRBD1 (5 bases). V was cut by 0 bases and J by 7 bases, with 13 bases left in between. The CDR3 length is 16 residues. Germline CDR1 is LGHDT and CDR2 is YNNKEL (reference sequence). The CDR3 is CASSQDWGGRNSPLHF. DNA for the CDR3: TGTGCCAGCAGCCAAGATTGGGGGGGAAGGAATTCACCCCTCCACTTT.

The chain is built from TRBV4-1 and TRBJ2-4; tentative D call: TRBD2 (5 bases). This CDR3 contains 15 residues. CDR1 MGHRA and CDR2 YSYEKL come from the germline V gene. V was pared by 4 bases and J by 0 bases, with 10 bases between. The chain's CDR3 is CASSPLAAAKNIQYF. The CDR3 DNA follows: TGCGCCAGCAGCCCCCTAGCAGCAGCCAAAAACATTCAGTACTTC.

This rearrangement joins TRBV4-3 to TRBJ2-1; 11 bases are shared with TRBD2. Trimming cost V 2 bases and J 0 bases; bases outside gene matches: 9. Germline CDR1 reads LGHNA; CDR2 reads YSLEER. The CDR3 has 19 residues. The CDR3 DNA is TGCGCCAGCAGCCAAACTCTAGCGGGGGGATTAAGCTCCTACAATGAGCAGTTCTTC. Amino acids: CASSQTLAGGLSSYNEQFF.

The rearrangement joins TRBV12-5 to TRBJ2-3; no clear D gene. Germline values: CDR1 LGHNT, CDR2 FRNRAP. V was clipped by 7 bases and J by 2 bases, with 13 bases between them. CDR3 length equals 14 residues. The CDR3 spells CASVVFLLTDTQYF. In DNA form, the CDR3 reads TGTGCTAGTGTGGTATTCCTACTCACAGATACGCAGTATTTT.

This chain uses TRBV6-6 with TRBJ2-3; 9 nucleotides agree with TRBD2. From germline, CDR1 is MNHNY and CDR2 SVGAGI (reference sequence). V was pared by 6 bases and J by 2 bases, with 6 bases of the junction left unmatched. CDR3 length: 15 amino acids. CDR3 in DNA: TGTGCCAGCAGCGAGAGCGGGAGGCCCACAGATACGCAGTATTTT. This translates into CASSESGRPTDTQYF.

The rearrangement joins TRBV20-1 to TRBJ2-7, with 10 bases matching TRBD2. The ends lost 3 bases at V and 1 base at J; junction bases unmatched: 12. The CDR3 has 17 residues. The germline gives CDR1 DFQATT, CDR2 SNEGSKA (reference sequence). The CDR3 loop is CSASRLAGALTSYEQYF. CDR3 coding DNA: TGCAGTGCTAGTAGGCTAGCGGGGGCCCTCACTTCCTACGAGCAGTACTTC.

The V call is TRBV7-2, the J call TRBJ1-2; D is ambiguous. The germline V gene has CDR1 SGHTA and CDR2 FQGNSA. The V gene lost 5 bases and the J gene lost 7 bases, with 17 bases spanning the gap. This CDR3 region has 14 residues. The CDR3 spells CASSLAGPKGGYTF. In DNA, the CDR3 is TGTGCCAGCAGCCTCGCCGGGCCGAAGGGTGGCTACACCTTC.